This entry describes one T cell receptor (beta chain). TCRdb's copy holds only in-frame clones and misses some; the assay was immunoSEQ multiplex PCR. The data hold about 72,000 clones, with approximately 91% observed a single time. This specimen belongs to a study of T cells after somatic rescue of genetic block. CDR1 is LNHDA, CDR2 SQIVND, per germline (reference sequence). The CDR3 is 15 amino acids. Trimming cost V 4 bases and J 5 bases, with 17 bases left between them. The specimen was peripheral blood mononuclear cells (PBMCs). The clonotype was recovered from a man aged 25-45 years. The V and J genes are TRBV19 and TRBJ1-1; TRBD1 is a possible D gene (5 bases). The DNA of the CDR3 is TGTGCCAGTAGTAACCCGTATAGGGGAAGAACTGAAGCTTTCTTT. It is translated as CASSNPYRGRTEAFF.